A selection of T cell receptor beta chains follows, all from one sample in a study of beta chain features in type 1 diabetes. TCRdb's table, derived via immunoSEQ multiplex PCR, lists solely in-frame clones and lacks some. The data show under 450,000 clones, about 15% seen once. The material sequenced was naive CD4+ T cells from blood. These receptor sequences come from a man in his thirties or forties in good health. The CDR3 runs from the conserved cysteine through the conserved F or W. Fields, in order: CDR3 protein, V gene.

CDR3aa: CATSRDGVGYTF
v_gene: TRBV15

CDR3aa: CASTRQGVGYEQYF
v_gene: TRBV2

CDR3aa: CASSPRGKDGYTF
v_gene: TRBV18

CDR3aa: CSSSLGQNYGYTF
v_gene: TRBV5-1

CDR3aa: CASSSGANVLTF
v_gene: TRBV2

CDR3aa: CSVAVYNEQFF
v_gene: TRBV29-1

CDR3aa: CASGSRLSTDTQYF
v_gene: TRBV12-5

CDR3aa: CASSHNNEQFF
v_gene: TRBV4-3

CDR3aa: CASSLVGQNTEAFF
v_gene: TRBV7-2

CDR3aa: CASSQDGIYGYTF
v_gene: TRBV14

CDR3aa: CASSLNGRTDTQYF
v_gene: TRBV5-6

CDR3aa: CASSVGQGLDYGYTF
v_gene: TRBV5-4

CDR3aa: CASSSGRFYNEQFF
v_gene: TRBV7-2

CDR3aa: CASSQDMYSGAGTDTQYF
v_gene: TRBV4-3

CDR3aa: CASSTLGVYNEQFF
v_gene: TRBV14

CDR3aa: CASSLAIGEQYF
v_gene: TRBV7-9

CDR3aa: CASSFPGGNYNEQFF
v_gene: TRBV5-1

CDR3aa: CASSMGQGGQPQHF
v_gene: TRBV19

CDR3aa: CASSLARDTEAFF
v_gene: TRBV18

CDR3aa: CASSPGLAGATDTQYF
v_gene: TRBV7-6

CDR3aa: CASSISGVLRDEQFF
v_gene: TRBV5-1

CDR3aa: CASSLRGPQYF
v_gene: TRBV7-4

CDR3aa: CASSLDMSSYNEQFF
v_gene: TRBV5-4

CDR3aa: CASSFDPSGGARDEQFF
v_gene: TRBV9

CDR3aa: CASSSGQRNEQFF
v_gene: TRBV14

CDR3aa: CASSSRSGWLDEQFF
v_gene: TRBV5-1

CDR3aa: CASSYFGPSTDTQYF
v_gene: TRBV6-5

CDR3aa: CASSEETGRMNEKLFF
v_gene: TRBV2

CDR3aa: CASSKPTSYEQFF
v_gene: TRBV7-2

CDR3aa: CASMGSGTDTQYF
v_gene: TRBV7-8

CDR3aa: CASSNPGPAYNEQFF
v_gene: TRBV5-6